The source of this T cell receptor beta chain is a study of long-term antiretroviral therapy in people with HIV (dated by TCRdb to between 2022 and 2023). Background for the entire study: Collection of the earliest samples took place about a decade ahead of the 2015 WHO recommendation for immediate ART, at a time when ART was typically delayed until CD4 counts fell. Whether ART initiation and durable HIV suppression were associated with changes in peripheral blood TRB repertoire composition and diversity was tested in a retrospective serial study. A total of 192 cryopreserved PBMC samples were contributed to the cohort by 30 adults with confirmed HIV infection, with samples collected serially over a mean of roughly six years (range 1-12). About 35% of the 30 participants with HIV were female. No cross-contamination during QIAcube processing turned up in test extractions that ran a monoclonal T-cell line alongside some 34 polyclonal samples.

Participants were included only if at least one PBMC sample before ART initiation and at least two post-ART samples were available. All participants with HIV were treated in the United States of America. Before DNA extraction, cryopreserved samples of 1-10 million PBMC were thawed and washed. At the time of the earliest PBMC sample, participants with HIV were aged between roughly 20 and 60 years. PBMC samples from each participant spanned 1-4 timepoints before ART initiation and 2-8 timepoints after ART initiation, with a median of 7 samples. Serial HIV viral load, CD4+ T-cell count, ART history and demographic data were obtained for every participant. Genomic DNA was extracted from unsorted PBMC with a Qiagen kit on a QIAcube, processed in batches of 12 samples. Including cysteine and phenylalanine, the CDR3 has 14 amino acids. CDR3 DNA only is kept here, 42 bases in frame from base 1. V is shortened by 3 bases, J by 6 bases, and the region joining them spans 15 bases. Sequences MRHNA (CDR1) and SNTAGT (CDR2) are obtained from the germline V gene.

Notes on this clone: No antigen is known for it. Base qualities are missing; no much larger clone stands one base away.

General study outcomes and caveats: Unsorted PBMC were profiled instead of sorted CD4+ and CD8+ T cells because pre-ART samples had limited cell numbers. At every time point, the repertoire was dominated by expanded TRB clones first identified before ART initiation, although this dominance fluctuated and, in many PLHIV, declined after ART. ART initiation was associated with a significant increase in TRB diversity, but diversity stayed significantly below transplant donor controls even after long-term ART. No data were available on ART adherence, viral resistance or therapy changes, limiting inferences about post-ART repertoire changes. Narrower CDR3 length ranges were observed in HIV repertoires than in controls, and an antigen-experienced repertoire with only a slight naive shift after ART was suggested by the network structure. Samples dated from 2004 to 2017, and the ART regimens used may be less effective than current ones. Since PBMC availability was limited, sequencing covered only the TCR beta chain, with no alpha chain pairing.

Sequencing of the TRB variable region was done with the immunoSEQ hsTCRB v3.0 assay at survey level resolution. A depth of about 35,000-50,000 T-cell genomes per sample was targeted for TRB sequencing. An Illumina MiSeq with a v3 150-cycle kit was used to sequence the pooled TRB libraries. The authors processed their data as follows. Repertoire analysis ran in R within a reproducible Nextflow workflow covering QC, data transformation and analysis. Custom analyses were implemented in LymphoSeq2, an R package for AIRR-Seq data exploration. Several samples that produced fewer than 5000 total TRB sequences were removed, so 188 HIV repertoires were analyzed. Among the approximately 180 HIV repertoires that were kept, roughly 58 were collected before ART initiation and roughly 130 were collected after ART initiation. Each repertoire was downsampled to 5000 TRB nucleotide sequences, and summary statistics were averaged across 100 downsampling iterations. Only TRB sequences with CDR3 regions of at least seven amino acids were retained for analysis. Diversity was assessed using a clonality score derived from Shannon entropy and using the Gini coefficient. In repertoire networks, the top 5000 CDR3 amino acid sequences were linked whenever an edit distance of one separated two sequences. GLIPH2 predicted antigen specificity groups and MHC restriction for TRB CDR3 amino acid sequences. To flag known associations with CMV, EBV, HIV or tissue antigens, CDR3 amino acid sequences were compared against VDJdb and McPAS-TCR. Pre-ART, post-ART and control groups were compared with Wilcoxon signed-rank tests and Holm-Bonferroni correction. TCRdb mirrors the immuneACCESS table, restricted to in-frame sequences. Some clones are absent from its copies; in checked studies, under half trace to an unresolved V gene, and the reason for the others is unknown. V and J calls and clone size are given by that table; D and trimming were obtained from the DNA. In this sample the table shows fewer than 25,000 clones, 84% of which occur a single time. More than 3.5% of the sample comes from the top ten.

The source material was unsorted PBMCs, sampled less than 6 years after starting antiretroviral therapy. The clonotype was recovered from a man aged 25 to 40 with HIV. The rearrangement joined TRBV6-4 to TRBJ2-7, and possibly TRBD2, on 6 matching bases. CDR3 protein: CASSDSFGRGEQYF. The nucleotides read TGTGCCAGCAGTGATTCCTTCGGGCGGGGCGAGCAGTACTTC.